This TCR beta chain was sequenced for a study of shared clonotypes between healthy human individuals. Comment on this clone: No antigen is known for it.

CDR1 is SGHNT and CDR2 is YYREEE in the germline V gene (reference sequence). The CDR3 runs 15 residues. With 0 bases clipped from V and 5 bases from J, the junction kept 3 bases outside the gene matches. Sequenced by immunoSEQ multiplex PCR; TCRdb stores in-frame clones only, minus some. The table shows about 2.4 million clones, with 80% to 95% occurring only once. Adult donors, all healthy and HIV-negative, had no recent acute infections or vaccinations. Broader study findings: Large depth notwithstanding, sorted-subset sequencing proved incomplete by rarefaction.

The chain joins TRBV5-4 to TRBJ2-3; 10 nucleotides match TRBD2. Sequenced sample: naive CD4+ T cells from PBMCs. Regarding subset: CD45RA+ positively selected. The sequence derives from a man younger than 35 in good health. Some clones in this sample may be carry-over from other donors' samples. The CDR3 reads CASSLGAGGQDTQYF. CDR3 bases: TGTGCCAGCAGCTTGGGAGCGGGAGGGCAAGATACGCAGTATTTT.